Detailed here is one TCR beta chain. The antigen is not known. The CDR3 loop spans 16 amino acids. Germline CDR1 and CDR2: SGHDN and FVKESK. Trimming cost V 0 bases and J 4 bases; bases outside gene matches: 4. TCRdb re-called the 5' RACE reads through MiXCR, storing one row per CDR3 protein. Seen here are 300,000 or so distinct CDR3 sequences, just under 9.5% observed once, and the top ten hold approximately 7%. These data belong to a study of identical twins. General study results and limits: Abundant cord blood beta clonotypes carried fewer insertions; memory repertoires showed none.

This same sample was also part of a study on yellow fever vaccine responses in identical twins.

The origin of this receptor is a woman aged 18-29 years in good health. Source material: CD8+ T cells sorted from blood. The V call is TRBV14, the J call TRBJ2-2; 8 positions agree with TRBD2. CDR3 amino acids: CASSQEPGLGTGELFF. Written as DNA, the CDR3 is TGTGCCAGCAGCCAAGAACCGGGACTAGGCACCGGGGAGCTGTTTTTT.